This T cell receptor (beta chain) was sequenced for a study of T cell repertoires in cytomegalovirus infection. Study-level points and caveats: Dominating the ex vivo response were TCR beta clonotypes that were CMV-specific and HLA-C-restricted.

Using its own MiXCR run on the reads, TCRdb lists one record per CDR3 protein. The table has hundreds of thousands of distinct CDR3 sequences, 15% to 20% seen once; the top ten hold 7.5% to 9.5%. The CDR3 length is 14 residues. CDR1 is SGHAT, CDR2 FQNNGV, per germline. V lost 1 base and J 2 bases, leaving 9 bases between the germline ends. Notes on this clonotype: Its antigen is undetermined.

V gene TRBV11-2 combines with J gene TRBJ2-7; a possible D gene is TRBD1 (6 bases). Sequences were obtained from PBMCs. The source of this sequence is a human donor in good health (CMV status not recorded). Some clones in this sample may be carry-over from other donors' samples. DNA of the CDR3: TGTGCCAGCAGCTTAGGGTGGGGGCCCTACGAGCAGTACTTC. This encodes CASSLGWGPYEQYF.